The entry below gives a single T cell receptor beta chain sequence along with its context. Its matching antigen is unknown. This specimen comes from a study of T cells in Graves' hyperthyroidism and ophthalmopathy. The CDR3 extends over 15 amino acids. The germline V gene encodes CDR1 SGDLS and CDR2 YYNGEE. V was clipped by 2 bases and J by 4 bases, with 15 bases between them. Study observations and caveats: Ophthalmopathy was separated from stable hyperthyroidism by a 13 V-J model. Ophthalmopathy onset followed model prediction by a median approximately 5.9 months.

Investigators excluded patients with uncontrolled infection, other autoimmune disease, pregnancy or lactation. The blood sample predates any ophthalmopathy symptoms, coming from first hyperthyroidism diagnosis. The TCR beta CDR3 regions underwent amplification using RNA transcripts as the source. A first-round RT-PCR of the TCR CDR3 used the HTBI primer set. TCRdb fed the multiplex PCR reads into MiXCR, producing one record per CDR3 protein. The sample carries under 350,000 distinct CDR3 sequences, about 25% recorded once. The sequence came from a man aged 40-49 years with Graves' hyperthyroidism that later progressed to Graves' ophthalmopathy. The chain employs TRBV9 and TRBJ2-5, with D tentatively TRBD2 (6 bases). Sample: blood. The CDR3 here is CASSVGGLQGETQYF. CDR3 coding DNA: TGTGCCAGCAGCGTTGGGGGACTCCAGGGAGAGACCCAGTACTTC.